The rows below give T cell receptor beta chains drawn from one sample of a study of blood T cell repertoires in COVID-19. Produced via immunoSEQ multiplex PCR; TCRdb's table is partial and in-frame only. The profile shows fewer than 400,000 clones, around four fifths of them singletons. The sequenced sample consisted of peripheral blood. The receptors derive from a man under 40 with active or convalescent COVID-19. The CDR3 runs from the conserved cysteine through the conserved F or W. The D gene is left open where the match is weak. A clone size is listed for some rows: how often the clone was seen (once, few, many), or a class if it is expanded.

CDR3 DNA: TGTGCCTCCCGGGGCCAAAGAGGAGGGGATGGGAATGAGCAGTTCTTC
CDR3 protein: CASRGQRGGDGNEQFF
V gene: TRBV6-6
clone size: -
J gene: TRBJ2-1
D gene: -

CDR3 DNA: TGTGCCAGCAGGTCTACAGGGTGGGAAGGCTACACCTTC
CDR3 protein: CASRSTGWEGYTF
V gene: TRBV6-5
clone size: few
J gene: TRBJ1-2
D gene: -

CDR3 DNA: TGCAGTGCTGCAGAGGACACTGAAGCTTTCTTT
CDR3 protein: CSAAEDTEAFF
V gene: TRBV20-1
clone size: -
J gene: TRBJ1-1
D gene: -

CDR3 DNA: TGTGCCAGCAGTTCCGGGACTCACAATGAGCAGTTCTTC
CDR3 protein: CASSSGTHNEQFF
V gene: TRBV6-5
clone size: once
J gene: TRBJ2-1
D gene: -

CDR3 DNA: TGTGCCAGCAGCCGTACGGGACAGCAATACGAGCAGTACTTC
CDR3 protein: CASSRTGQQYEQYF
V gene: TRBV6-6
clone size: -
J gene: TRBJ2-7
D gene: TRBD1

CDR3 DNA: TGTGCCAGCAGCCCCGGACAGCACGCCGAGCAGTACTTC
CDR3 protein: CASSPGQHAEQYF
V gene: TRBV6-2/TRBV6-3
clone size: -
J gene: TRBJ2-7
D gene: -

CDR3 DNA: TGTGCCAGCACCTTAACCGGGACTAGCGGGAGGGGGGAGCTGTTTTTT
CDR3 protein: CASTLTGTSGRGELFF
V gene: TRBV3-1/TRBV3-2
clone size: -
J gene: TRBJ2-2
D gene: TRBD2

CDR3 DNA: TGCAGCGTTCCAAAAGGGACAGGGGGAGTCGGCACAGATACGCAGTATTTT
CDR3 protein: CSVPKGTGGVGTDTQYF
V gene: TRBV29-1
clone size: -
J gene: TRBJ2-3
D gene: TRBD1

CDR3 DNA: TGTGCCAGCAGTGACCAGGGGGGCGAGGGTAATGAAAAACTGTTTTTT
CDR3 protein: CASSDQGGEGNEKLFF
V gene: TRBV28
clone size: -
J gene: TRBJ1-4
D gene: TRBD1

CDR3 DNA: TGCGCCAGTTATTCCAGGGGGGAGACCCAGTACTTC
CDR3 protein: CASYSRGETQYF
V gene: TRBV5-1
clone size: -
J gene: TRBJ2-5
D gene: TRBD1